The rows below give T cell receptor beta chains drawn from one sample of a study of metastatic and nonmetastatic thyroid tumors. TCRdb redid the clone calls on the PCR reads using MiXCR. The data show 64,000 or so clones, around 16% seen once. Sequenced: blood. These receptors all stem from a male donor with papillary thyroid cancer or a benign thyroid nodule (not recorded which). Some clones in this sample may be carry-over from other donors' samples. Both conserved end residues are part of each CDR3. The order of the fields is CDR3 protein, CDR3 DNA, clone size, J gene, D gene, V gene. The D gene is left open where the match is weak. Clone size is not always given. Where it is, it says once, few, many or a class for expanded clones.

CDR3: CASSLPVGLETQYF; DNA: TGTGCCAGCTCGTTGCCGGTCGGTCTAGAGACCCAGTACTTC; size: many; J: TRBJ2-5; D: .; V: TRBV18
CDR3: CASSSTSGRGTDTQYF; DNA: TGTGCCAGCAGTTCGACTAGCGGGAGGGGAACAGATACGCAGTATTTT; size: many; J: TRBJ2-3; D: TRBD2; V: TRBV6-4
CDR3: CASSQDRRNTEAFF; DNA: TGTGCCAGCAGTCAGGACAGGCGGAACACTGAAGCTTTCTTT; size: many; J: TRBJ1-1; D: TRBD1; V: TRBV27
CDR3: CASSQGSRPRAAYNEQFF; DNA: TGTGCCAGCAGCCAAGGTTCGCGCCCGCGGGCGGCGTACAATGAGCAGTTCTTC; size: many; J: TRBJ2-1; D: .; V: TRBV14
CDR3: CASSERGRYTEAFF; DNA: TGCGCCAGCAGTGAAAGGGGGCGGTACACTGAAGCTTTCTTT; size: many; J: TRBJ1-1; D: TRBD1; V: TRBV10-1
CDR3: CASSSAGAYNTGELFF; DNA: TGTGCCAGCAGCTCCGCAGGGGCCTACAACACCGGGGAGCTGTTTTTT; size: .; J: TRBJ2-2; D: .; V: TRBV5-6
CDR3: CASSLFSGFPVNEQFF; DNA: TGTGCCAGCAGTTTATTCTCAGGGTTCCCTGTCAATGAGCAGTTCTTC; size: .; J: TRBJ2-1; D: .; V: TRBV28
CDR3: CASSLGHAYTQYF; DNA: TGTGCCAGCAGCTTGGGCCACGCATATACGCAGTATTTT; size: .; J: TRBJ2-3; D: .; V: TRBV5-6
CDR3: CASSYRTGRSYEQYF; DNA: TGTGCCAGTAGTTATCGGACGGGGCGCTCCTACGAGCAGTACTTC; size: many; J: TRBJ2-7; D: .; V: TRBV19
CDR3: CSAQFGGVVNEQFF; DNA: TGCAGTGCTCAGTTCGGGGGAGTTGTCAATGAGCAGTTCTTC; size: many; J: TRBJ2-1; D: .; V: TRBV20-1
CDR3: CSARGSDLAKNIQYF; DNA: TGCAGTGCTAGGGGGAGCGACCTAGCCAAAAACATTCAGTACTTC; size: many; J: TRBJ2-4; D: .; V: TRBV20-1
CDR3: CSARDRDSNQPQHF; DNA: TGCAGTGCTAGAGACCGAGATAGCAATCAGCCCCAGCATTTT; size: many; J: TRBJ1-5; D: .; V: TRBV20-1
CDR3: CASSRTGGTGRFTDTQYF; DNA: TGTGCCAGCAGCCGCACAGGCGGTACAGGGAGGTTCACAGATACTCAGTATTTT; size: .; J: TRBJ2-3; D: .; V: TRBV6-2/TRBV6-3
CDR3: CASSPEFTGELFF; DNA: TGTGCCAGCAGCCCCGAGTTCACCGGGGAGCTGTTTTTT; size: many; J: TRBJ2-2; D: .; V: TRBV12-3/TRBV12-4
CDR3: CASEPPGLINEQFF; DNA: TGTGCCAGTGAGCCCCCCGGACTGATCAATGAGCAGTTCTTC; size: many; J: TRBJ2-1; D: .; V: TRBV11-2
CDR3: CASSYEGRGYTF; DNA: TGTGCCAGCAGTTATGAGGGAAGGGGCTACACCTTC; size: many; J: TRBJ1-2; D: .; V: TRBV6-5
CDR3: CASSLGARQLGETQYF; DNA: TGTGCCAGCAGCTTAGGGGCCAGACAACTAGGGGAGACCCAGTACTTC; size: many; J: TRBJ2-5; D: .; V: TRBV7-2
CDR3: CASSKGAGWVSGNTEAFF; DNA: TGTGCCAGCAGCAAGGGGGCAGGGTGGGTCTCAGGGAACACTGAAGCTTTCTTT; size: .; J: TRBJ1-1; D: TRBD1; V: TRBV9
CDR3: CASSPDRVFSYEQYF; DNA: TGTGCCAGCAGCCCCGACAGGGTCTTCTCCTACGAGCAGTACTTC; size: many; J: TRBJ2-7; D: TRBD1; V: TRBV7-9
CDR3: CASSQRTAQETQYF; DNA: TGTGCCAGCAGCCAGCGCACAGCCCAAGAGACCCAGTACTTC; size: many; J: TRBJ2-5; D: .; V: TRBV14
CDR3: CASSEGGAYTTEAFF; DNA: TGTGCCAGCAGTGAAGGTGGGGCCTACACCACTGAAGCTTTCTTT; size: many; J: TRBJ1-1; D: .; V: TRBV2
CDR3: CASSSAPGQGDTDTQYF; DNA: TGTGCCAGCAGTTCAGCCCCGGGACAGGGTGACACAGATACGCAGTATTTT; size: many; J: TRBJ2-3; D: TRBD1; V: TRBV12-3/TRBV12-4
CDR3: CASSLQGAYEKLFF; DNA: TGTGCCAGCAGCTTACAGGGGGCCTATGAAAAACTGTTTTTT; size: many; J: TRBJ1-4; D: TRBD1; V: TRBV7-9
CDR3: CATSREAGMNTEAFF; DNA: TGTGCCACCAGCAGAGAAGCAGGGATGAACACTGAAGCTTTCTTT; size: few; J: TRBJ1-1; D: .; V: TRBV15
CDR3: CASSNTWGDSGANVLTF; DNA: TGTGCCAGCAGTAATACGTGGGGGGACTCTGGGGCCAACGTCCTGACTTTC; size: many; J: TRBJ2-6; D: .; V: TRBV6-1
CDR3: CASSRTPGESPLHF; DNA: TGCGCCAGCAGCCGCACCCCAGGGGAATCACCCCTCCACTTT; size: many; J: TRBJ1-6; D: .; V: TRBV4-1
CDR3: CASSAGGALPGNTIYF; DNA: TGCGCCAGCAGCGCGGGAGGGGCCCTCCCTGGAAACACCATATATTTT; size: many; J: TRBJ1-3; D: .; V: TRBV5-1
CDR3: CASSSEGDRTEAFF; DNA: TGTGCCAGCAGCTCGGAGGGGGATCGGACTGAAGCTTTCTTT; size: .; J: TRBJ1-1; D: .; V: TRBV7-9
CDR3: CASSIGGISYEQYF; DNA: TGTGCCAGTAGTATAGGTGGGATCTCCTACGAGCAGTACTTC; size: few; J: TRBJ2-7; D: .; V: TRBV19
CDR3: CASSVGAGGTDTQYF; DNA: TGTGCCAGCAGCGTGGGAGCGGGGGGTACAGATACGCAGTATTTT; size: .; J: TRBJ2-3; D: TRBD2; V: TRBV9
CDR3: CASSFGVGSHTQYF; DNA: TGTGCCAGCAGTTTCGGAGTGGGGTCCCATACGCAGTATTTT; size: many; J: TRBJ2-3; D: .; V: TRBV27
CDR3: CASSELAVGPNEQFF; DNA: TGTGCCAGCAGTGAACTAGCGGTGGGCCCCAATGAGCAGTTCTTC; size: .; J: TRBJ2-1; D: TRBD2; V: TRBV6-1
CDR3: CASSTGGNSYNEQFF; DNA: TGCGCCAGCAGCACAGGGGGCAATTCGTACAATGAGCAGTTCTTC; size: many; J: TRBJ2-1; D: TRBD1; V: TRBV5-1
CDR3: CSSRAGQSRGYSNQPQHF; DNA: TGCAGTTCTAGAGCTGGACAGTCTAGGGGTTATAGCAATCAGCCCCAGCATTTT; size: .; J: TRBJ1-5; D: .; V: TRBV20-1
CDR3: CASSLAGVVDTIYF; DNA: TGTGCCAGCAGTTTAGCAGGGGTGGTAGACACCATATATTTT; size: many; J: TRBJ1-3; D: .; V: TRBV12-3/TRBV12-4
CDR3: CASRAGGLDYGYTF; DNA: TGTGCCAGCAGGGCGGGGGGACTTGACTATGGCTACACCTTC; size: many; J: TRBJ1-2; D: .; V: TRBV6-1
CDR3: CASSGGAGNEQYF; DNA: TGTGCCAGCAGTGGGGGCGCGGGGAACGAGCAGTACTTC; size: many; J: TRBJ2-7; D: .; V: TRBV25-1
CDR3: CASSQQGSTGELFF; DNA: TGTGCCAGCAGCCAACAGGGGTCCACCGGGGAGCTGTTTTTT; size: many; J: TRBJ2-2; D: .; V: TRBV3-1
CDR3: CASSYTGGSGANVLTF; DNA: TGTGCCAGCAGTTACACAGGGGGCTCTGGGGCCAACGTCCTGACTTTC; size: many; J: TRBJ2-6; D: TRBD1; V: TRBV6-6
CDR3: CSARGQTQQGDYNYGYTF; DNA: TGCAGTGCTAGAGGGCAAACCCAACAGGGGGACTACAACTATGGCTACACCTTC; size: many; J: TRBJ1-2; D: TRBD1; V: TRBV20-1
CDR3: CASSFMELGRTQKTEAFF; DNA: TGTGCCAGCAGTTTTATGGAGCTTGGGAGAACCCAGAAAACTGAAGCTTTCTTT; size: .; J: TRBJ1-1; D: .; V: TRBV28
CDR3: CASSAPQGGMNTEAFF; DNA: TGTGCCAGCAGCGCACCCCAGGGAGGGATGAACACTGAAGCTTTCTTT; size: many; J: TRBJ1-1; D: .; V: TRBV9
CDR3: CASSRGLAVFQETQYF; DNA: TGTGCCAGCAGCCGGGGACTAGCGGTATTCCAAGAGACCCAGTACTTC; size: .; J: TRBJ2-5; D: TRBD2; V: TRBV5-6
CDR3: CASSLGQGIFGNTEAFF; DNA: TGTGCCAGCAGTCTCGGACAGGGAATTTTCGGGAACACTGAAGCTTTCTTT; size: many; J: TRBJ1-1; D: TRBD1; V: TRBV28
CDR3: CASSRGQALGQPQHF; DNA: TGTGCCAGCAGTAGGGGACAGGCTCTAGGGCAGCCCCAGCATTTT; size: medium-sized; J: TRBJ1-5; D: TRBD1; V: TRBV6-1
CDR3: CALLTGVGELFF; DNA: TGTGCCTTGCTTACTGGCGTTGGGGAGCTGTTTTTT; size: .; J: TRBJ2-2; D: .; V: TRBV30
CDR3: CASSVGSQRGETQYF; DNA: TGTGCCAGCAGCGTAGGAAGCCAGCGTGGGGAGACCCAGTACTTC; size: .; J: TRBJ2-5; D: .; V: TRBV9
CDR3: CASSSALRGTGELFF; DNA: TGTGCCAGTAGTTCGGCCCTACGGGGCACCGGGGAGCTGTTTTTT; size: many; J: TRBJ2-2; D: .; V: TRBV19
CDR3: CASSKGGNTEAFF; DNA: TGTGCCAGCTCAAAAGGGGGGAACACTGAAGCTTTCTTT; size: many; J: TRBJ1-1; D: .; V: TRBV18
CDR3: CASSLEPQGGGSPIHF; DNA: TGTGCCAGCAGCTTAGAGCCACAGGGCGGCGGATCACCCATCCACTTT; size: .; J: TRBJ1-6; D: .; V: TRBV11-2
CDR3: CASHTGTSTDTQYF; DNA: TGTGCCAGTCACACCGGGACTAGCACAGATACGCAGTATTTT; size: many; J: TRBJ2-3; D: .; V: TRBV5-6
CDR3: CASSYSSGRTLHF; DNA: TGTGCCAGCAGTTACTCTTCCGGGCGGACCCTCCACTTT; size: .; J: TRBJ1-6; D: .; V: TRBV6-5
CDR3: CASSLKEGASGGTGELFF; DNA: TGCGCCAGCAGCCTAAAGGAAGGAGCTAGCGGGGGCACCGGGGAGCTGTTTTTT; size: many; J: TRBJ2-2; D: TRBD2; V: TRBV4-1